The present T cell receptor beta chain was sequenced within a study of T cells after posttransplantation cyclophosphamide. Broader study findings: TRB overlap between skin or GI tissue T cells and blood was limited. Donor CD8+ memory clones often dominated recipient blood repertoires at later times. Recipient CMV seropositivity and CMV reactivation strongly tracked TRB clonality.

As for this clone: The antigen remains undetermined.

The related graft donor's blood sample was taken on the day of bone marrow donation. Using immunoSEQ multiplex PCR, the repertoire was profiled, and TCRdb retains in-frame clones only, with some absent. This sample has 2,500 to 3,500 clones, with 61% found just once. Germline assignment: CDR1 MGHDK and CDR2 SYGVNS. CDR3 length: 15 residues. The V end was cut by 6 bases, the J end by 6 bases, with 17 bases between. This TCR was recovered from a woman aged 25 to 39 in good health and a related stem cell transplant donor. Sequenced input: memory CD8+ T cells sorted from blood. The chain uses TRBV25-1 and TRBJ2-2, with a tentative D call TRBD1 (5 bases). For the CDR3, the DNA is TGTGCCAGCAGCGCCAGGGAAAGGACACCCGGGGAGCTGTTTTTT. Translated, it gives CASSARERTPGELFF.